These 27 T cell receptor beta chains share one sample of origin, sequenced in a study of shared T cell receptors in the human thymus. Some clones are missing from TCRdb's copy, which holds only in-frame ones; the method was immunoSEQ multiplex PCR. The sample includes fewer than 700,000 clones, approximately 87% of them seen just once. These records were also assigned to another study, of human thymus T cells.

The source material was thymocytes. These receptors were taken from a boy under three years old with a congenital heart defect.

V is TRBV7-2 and J is TRBJ2-5; D may be TRBD1 (6 bases). The germline V gene has CDR1 SGHTA and CDR2 FQGNSA. This CDR3 comprises 16 residues. V was cut by 5 bases and J by 2 bases, with 18 bases left in between. The CDR3 is CASSVYSGQSQETQYF. Written as DNA, the CDR3 is TGTGCCAGCAGCGTATACTCCGGACAGAGTCAAGAGACCCAGTACTTC.

The chain links TRBV4-3 to TRBJ2-1; 8 bases fit TRBD2. CDR1 and CDR2 (germline): LGHNA, YSLEER. The CDR3 contains 20 residues. After removal of 0 bases from V and 0 bases from J, the junction contained 13 bases not matched to a gene. The DNA of the CDR3 is TGCGCCAGCAGCCAAGAGGGACTAGATAAAGTCGAGACCTCCTACAATGAGCAGTTCTTC. It encodes CASSQEGLDKVETSYNEQFF.

The genes are TRBV7-6 and TRBJ1-5; D is uncertain. The V end was cut by 5 bases, the J end by 4 bases, with 6 bases between. This CDR3 has 12 amino acids. CDR1 SGHVS and CDR2 FNYEAQ come from the germline V gene. The CDR3 DNA is TGTGCCAGCAGCCCCCCTAATCAGCCCCAGCATTTT. This codes for CASSPPNQPQHF.

The rearrangement joins TRBV5-1 to TRBJ2-5, with TRBD1 matching over 7 bases. The CDR3 runs to 16 residues. V gave up 0 bases and J gave up 3 bases; unmatched junction bases: 8. Germline-derived CDR1 and CDR2 are SGHRS and YFSETQ. The CDR3 DNA reads as TGCGCCAGCAGCTTGGTTCCGACAGGGCAGGAAGAGACCCAGTACTTC. Translated: CASSLVPTGQEETQYF.

The chain couples TRBV2 to TRBJ2-7; 7 positions match TRBD1. V gave up 8 bases and J gave up 3 bases; unmatched junction bases: 13. The CDR3 totals 15 residues. Germline assignment: CDR1 SNHLY and CDR2 FYNNEI. CDR3 loop: CASHGTGQSHYEQYF. The CDR3 DNA reads TGTGCCAGCCATGGGACGGGACAGTCACACTACGAGCAGTACTTC.

V and J are TRBV19 and TRBJ2-7; TRBD2 might be the D (6 bases). CDR3 length equals 15 residues. Trimming shortened V by 1 base and J by 6 bases, and 16 bases separated the two germline ends. Germline CDR1 reads LNHDA; CDR2 reads SQIVND (reference sequence). The chain's CDR3 is CASSIGDGGSSEQYF. The CDR3 nucleotides are TGTGCCAGTAGTATAGGTGATGGGGGGAGCAGCGAGCAGTACTTC.

CDR3: CASSLVPRDRGQVELFF. The CDR3 nucleotides are TGTGCCAGCAGCTTAGTACCCAGGGACAGGGGGCAAGTGGAGCTGTTTTTT. J is TRBJ2-2 and V is TRBV11-2, with TRBD1 matching 12 bases. The CDR3 sequence is 17 residues long. The junction had 10 bases not matched to a gene; V was cut back by 1 base and J by 10 bases. CDR1 SGHAT and CDR2 FQNNGV come from the germline V gene.

The chain is built from TRBV28 and TRBJ2-5, with D unclear. The end of the DNA is better explained by TRBJ2-7, so the J call may be wrong. Germline CDR1 is MDHEN and CDR2 is SYDVKM. This CDR3 is built from 12 residues. CDR3 loop: CASSFLYYEQYF. The CDR3 DNA follows: TGTGCCAGCAGTTTTCTCTACTACGAGCAGTACTTC.

V usage is TRBV12-5 and J usage is TRBJ2-7; 11 nucleotides align to TRBD2. CDR3 length equals 14 residues. Germline assignment: CDR1 LGHNT and CDR2 FRNRAP. Trimming removed 4 bases from V and 4 bases from J; junction bases left unmatched: 3. CDR3 in amino acids: CASGSTSGKYEQYF. DNA of the CDR3: TGTGCTAGTGGTTCGACTAGCGGGAAGTACGAGCAGTACTTC.

The chain links TRBV7-2 to TRBJ1-2; 9 nucleotides line up with TRBD1. The J segment lost 4 bases and the V segment lost 1 base, leaving 4 bases of the junction unmatched. The germline CDR1 and CDR2 sequences are SGHTA and FQGNSA. CDR3 size: 15 residues. The CDR3 reads CASSLGDRAPYGYTF. The CDR3 coding sequence is TGTGCCAGCAGCTTAGGGGACAGGGCTCCCTATGGCTACACCTTC.

This clone appeared a few times. J is TRBJ1-3 and V is TRBV19; 7 nucleotides match TRBD1. Germline-derived CDR1 and CDR2 are LNHDA and SQIVND (reference sequence). With V trimmed by 5 bases and J by 0 bases, 10 bases remained unmatched. The CDR3 consists of 17 residues. CDR3 sequence: CASSARDSQSSGNTIYF. DNA for the CDR3: TGTGCCAGTAGTGCTCGGGACAGTCAATCCTCTGGAAACACCATATATTTT.

The J gene is TRBJ1-3, the V gene TRBV6-5, with D possibly being TRBD1 (5 bases). The ends were cut back, 2 bases at V and 3 bases at J, with 11 bases in the middle. This CDR3 is built from 15 residues. Germline-derived CDR1 and CDR2 are MNHEY and SVGAGI. CDR3: CASSYGRGSGNTIYF. The CDR3 DNA reads as TGTGCCAGCAGTTACGGTCGGGGGAGTGGAAACACCATATATTTT.

The rearrangement links TRBV5-6 to TRBJ2-7, with 12 bases lining up with TRBD2. Germline trimming cut 0 bases from V and 1 base from J; bases unmatched to any gene: 11. This CDR3 is built from 19 residues. Germline CDR1 is SGHDT and CDR2 is YYEEEE. CDR3 DNA sequence: TGTGCCAGCAGCTTGGCTCCGAGACTAGCGGGAGCCTATTCCTACGAGCAGTACTTC. Translating it yields CASSLAPRLAGAYSYEQYF.

CDR3 nucleotides: TGTGCCAGCAGCAAAGCTCCCAGGGGAGTAAGGACAGATACGCAGTATTTT. The encoded protein is CASSKAPRGVRTDTQYF. V is TRBV21-1 and J is TRBJ2-3; TRBD1 is the table's D call, not checked against the DNA. TRBV21-1 is a documented pseudogene. CDR3 length: 17 residues.

V usage is TRBV7-8 and J usage is TRBJ2-7; TRBD1 matches 7 bases. In germline, CDR1 is SGHVS, CDR2 FQNEAQ. The CDR3 loop spans 15 amino acids. V gave up 1 base and J gave up 6 bases; unmatched junction bases: 9. CDR3 nucleotides: TGTGCCAGCAGCTTAGACGGTGCAGGGGGAAGCGAGCAGTACTTC. Amino acid sequence: CASSLDGAGGSEQYF.

The rearrangement uses TRBV14 and TRBJ2-7; D not certain. The CDR3 sequence is 13 residues long. Germline lookup yields CDR1 SGHDN and CDR2 FVKESK. With 5 bases removed from V and 6 bases from J, the gap between germline ends came to 14 bases. The CDR3 loop is CASSTQLGCEQYF. The CDR3 DNA is TGTGCCAGCAGCACTCAACTCGGTTGCGAGCAGTACTTC.

This rearrangement joins TRBV30 to TRBJ1-1, with TRBD1 matching over 7 bases. J lost 1 base, V lost 7 bases, and 12 bases had no gene match. The CDR3 has 15 amino acids. The V gene's germline CDR1 is GTSNPN and CDR2 SVGIG (reference sequence). CDR3 sequence reads: CASQSTTGENTEAFF. CDR3 DNA sequence: TGTGCCTCCCAGTCCACCACAGGGGAGAACACTGAAGCTTTCTTT.

The V and J genes are TRBV7-6 and TRBJ2-7, with 7 positions matching TRBD2. The V gene's germline CDR1 is SGHVS and CDR2 FNYEAQ. The V gene end was trimmed by 0 bases and the J gene end by 0 bases; junction bases not matched to a gene: 5. This CDR3 region has 16 residues. The CDR3 DNA reads TGTGCCAGCAGCTTAGCGGAAAGGGAGGGCTCCTACGAGCAGTACTTC. This gives the protein CASSLAEREGSYEQYF.

The chain links TRBV29-1 to TRBJ2-3; D possibly corresponds to TRBD1 (6 bases). The CDR3 is made up of 15 amino acids. Trimming cost V 4 bases and J 6 bases, with 20 bases left between them. The germline V gene has CDR1 SQVTM and CDR2 ANQGSEA. The CDR3 here is CSVAAKTGHIDTQYF. In DNA form, the CDR3 reads TGCAGCGTTGCGGCTAAGACAGGACATATTGATACGCAGTATTTT.

The chain combines TRBV27 with TRBJ2-7; 7 nucleotides align to TRBD2. This CDR3 comprises 14 residues. Germline CDR1 and CDR2: MNHEY and SMNVEV (reference sequence). V lost 2 bases and J lost 2; bases outside the gene matches: 3. The CDR3 region is CASSLVGTTYEQYF. Written as DNA, the CDR3 is TGTGCCAGCAGTTTAGTTGGGACTACCTACGAGCAGTACTTC.

CDR3 residues: CASSHGGEYGYTF. CDR3 nucleotides: TGTGCCAGCAGTCATGGGGGCGAATATGGCTACACCTTC. This rearrangement joins TRBV27 to TRBJ1-2, with TRBD1 as a possible D gene (6 bases). The CDR3 loop spans 13 amino acids. Germline assignment: CDR1 MNHEY and CDR2 SMNVEV (reference sequence). Trimming left V 5 bases short and J 5 bases short, with 12 bases between.

J is TRBJ2-3 and V is TRBV7-3; TRBD1 might be the D (6 bases). CDR1 is SGHTA and CDR2 is FQGTGA in the germline V gene. The length of the CDR3 is 18 residues. Trimming pared 4 bases from V and 2 bases from J, leaving 22 bases between. The CDR3 here is CASSSSRGSASPTDTQYF. The DNA of the CDR3 is TGTGCCAGCAGCTCAAGCAGGGGTAGCGCCTCTCCCACAGATACGCAGTATTTT.

This chain joins TRBV7-4 and TRBJ2-5; TRBD2 is a possible D gene (6 bases). The CDR3 has 17 residues. Per the germline V gene, CDR1 is SGHVT and CDR2 is SQSDAQ. Deletions cut 2 bases from V and 1 base from J, with 17 bases between. The CDR3 loop is CASSLLGEEPFQETQYF. Written as DNA, the CDR3 is TGTGCCAGCAGCTTATTGGGGGAGGAGCCCTTCCAAGAGACCCAGTACTTC.

V and J are TRBV4-2 and TRBJ2-5; perhaps TRBD2 as D (5 bases). The CDR3 runs to 14 residues. Trimming took 1 base from V and 3 from J, leaving 9 bases between them. Germline V CDR1 and CDR2: LGHNA, YNFKEQ. CDR3 nucleotides: TGTGCCAGCAGCCAAGGGAGAGGGAAAGAGACCCAGTACTTC. Translation gives CASSQGRGKETQYF.

This sequence joins TRBV7-6 and TRBJ2-1; TRBD2 aligns across 7 bases. The V and J ends lost 5 bases and 8 bases, in that order; junction bases with no gene match: 15. This CDR3 has 16 amino acids. The germline V gene encodes CDR1 SGHVS and CDR2 FNYEAQ. The CDR3 sequence is CASSPLTGTINDEQFF. As DNA, the CDR3 is TGTGCCAGCAGCCCATTGACCGGGACTATTAACGATGAGCAGTTCTTC.

The genes are TRBV28 and TRBJ1-1, with a weak D call TRBD1 (6 bases). The germline V and J ends were trimmed by 5 bases and 0 bases, with 16 bases remaining between them. Germline CDR1 MDHEN, CDR2 SYDVKM. The CDR3 has 16 amino acids. The CDR3 spells CASSNLRGKMNTEAFF. CDR3 bases: TGTGCCAGCAGTAACCTCAGGGGAAAGATGAACACTGAAGCTTTCTTT.

This clone was seen once. V usage is TRBV9 and J usage is TRBJ2-1, with 13 bases identical to TRBD2. Germline assignment: CDR1 SGDLS and CDR2 YYNGEE. This CDR3 contains 15 residues. The trim removed 4 bases at V and 6 bases at J, leaving 4 bases unmatched. The CDR3 sequence is CASSPRTSGSNEQFF. The CDR3 region has the DNA TGTGCCAGCAGCCCCCGGACTAGCGGGAGCAATGAGCAGTTCTTC.